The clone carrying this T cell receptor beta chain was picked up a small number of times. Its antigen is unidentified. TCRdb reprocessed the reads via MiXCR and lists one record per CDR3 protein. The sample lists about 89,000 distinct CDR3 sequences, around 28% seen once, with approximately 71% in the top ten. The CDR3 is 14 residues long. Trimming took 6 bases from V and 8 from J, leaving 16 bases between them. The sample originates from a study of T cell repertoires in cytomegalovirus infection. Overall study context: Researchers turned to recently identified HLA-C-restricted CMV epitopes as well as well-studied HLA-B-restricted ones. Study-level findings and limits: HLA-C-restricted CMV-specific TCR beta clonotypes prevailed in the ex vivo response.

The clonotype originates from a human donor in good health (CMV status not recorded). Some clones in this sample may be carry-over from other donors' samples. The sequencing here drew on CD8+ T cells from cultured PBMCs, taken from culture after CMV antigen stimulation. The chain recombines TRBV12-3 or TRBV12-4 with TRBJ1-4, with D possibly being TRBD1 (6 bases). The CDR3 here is CASSLQGKGEKLFF. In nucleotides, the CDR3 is TGTGCCAGCAGCCTACAGGGAAAAGGCGAAAAACTGTTTTTT.